These 26 T cell receptor beta chains originate from one sample sequenced in a study of cytomegalovirus exposure and HLA in healthy donors. Primers included in the PCR were 60 Vbeta and 13 Jbeta primers. Profiling relied on immunoSEQ multiplex PCR, and the TCRdb table lists in-frame clones only, not all of them. The sample consists of some 180,000 clones, 75% to 85% of them appearing once. Source material: PBMCs. These receptor sequences come from a man younger than 30 in good health and CMV-seronegative.

This clone was seen just once. The V call is TRBV5-8, the J call TRBJ2-5; D is possibly TRBD2 (7 bases). CDR1 SGHTS and CDR2 YDEGEE come from the germline V gene. The V gene lost 4 bases and the J gene lost 2 bases, with 18 bases spanning the gap. The CDR3 runs 16 residues. The chain's CDR3 is CASSRGHGGHQETQYF. CDR3 DNA: TGTGCCAGCAGCCGGGGTCACGGGGGGCATCAAGAGACCCAGTACTTC.

V and J are TRBV7-3 and TRBJ1-1; TRBD1 matches 8 bases. CDR3 length equals 14 residues. The J segment lost 0 bases and the V segment lost 5 bases, leaving 2 bases of the junction unmatched. From germline, CDR1 is SGHTA and CDR2 FQGTGA. The CDR3 DNA follows: TGTGCCAGCAGCAAGGACAGGGTGAACACTGAAGCTTTCTTT. Its translation: CASSKDRVNTEAFF.

The rearrangement joins TRBV7-9 to TRBJ1-1; a weak D match, TRBD1 (6 bases). The V gene lost 6 bases and the J gene lost 3 bases, with 8 bases spanning the gap. This CDR3 is built from 12 residues. Germline CDR1 SEHNR, CDR2 FQNEAQ (reference sequence). In nucleotides, the CDR3 is TGTGCCAGCAGTACAGGGCACACTGAAGCTTTCTTT. Its protein product is CASSTGHTEAFF.

The rearrangement uses TRBV14 and TRBJ2-7; 11 bases are a match to TRBD2. The CDR3 runs to 15 residues. The germline V gene has CDR1 SGHDN and CDR2 FVKESK. V lost 4 bases to trimming and J lost 5 bases; unmatched junction nucleotides: 7. This CDR3 reads CASSLAGGPVDEQYF. The CDR3 bases are TGTGCCAGCAGCCTAGCGGGGGGGCCAGTTGACGAGCAGTACTTC.

V and J are TRBV20-1 and TRBJ1-2; D is unresolved. V lost 3 bases to trimming and J lost 12 bases, with 14 bases between them. Germline V CDR1 and CDR2: DFQATT, SNEGSKA (reference sequence). This CDR3 has 11 residues. DNA of the CDR3: TGCAGTGCTAGCCCGAGGGTAGGTCACACCTTC. Its translation: CSASPRVGHTF.

This chain joins TRBV5-6 and TRBJ2-7, with 10 nucleotides matching TRBD1. Per germline, CDR1 SGHDT and CDR2 YYEEEE. Trimming took 3 bases from V and 3 from J; bases not matched to a gene: 6. The CDR3 has 15 amino acids. In DNA form, the CDR3 reads TGTGCCAGCAGCTGGAGACAGGGGGCCGGCTACGAGCAGTACTTC. It codes for CASSWRQGAGYEQYF.

The chain joins TRBV4-1 to TRBJ2-3; possibly TRBD2 for D (5 bases). The CDR3 length is 14 residues. Germline CDR1 MGHRA, CDR2 YSYEKL. Trimming cost V 4 bases and J 1 base, with 9 bases left between them. The CDR3 bases are TGCGCCAGCAGCCGGCAGGAGGGCACAGATACGCAGTATTTT. This encodes CASSRQEGTDTQYF.

The chain joins TRBV5-4 to TRBJ2-2; no reliable D call. Germline V gene data show CDR1 as SGHNT and CDR2 as YYREEE (reference sequence). Trimming stripped 2 bases from V and 1 base from J, with 6 bases between. This CDR3 has 14 residues. Here the CDR3 reads CASSLSGNTGELFF. The CDR3 nucleotides are TGTGCCAGCAGCTTATCAGGGAACACCGGGGAGCTGTTTTTT.

The CDR3 DNA is TGTGCCAGCAGTTACCGACTAGCGGGACCTTACAATGAGCAGTTCTTC. Amino acid sequence: CASSYRLAGPYNEQFF. The rearrangement uses TRBV6-5 and TRBJ2-1; 11 bases align to TRBD2. V lost 2 bases to trimming and J lost 4 bases; unmatched junction nucleotides: 4. The CDR3 is 16 amino acids. Looked up from germline, CDR1 is MNHEY and CDR2 is SVGAGI.

The chain carries TRBV28 and TRBJ2-5, with TRBD1 matching over 7 bases. Germline trimming cut 5 bases from V and 5 bases from J; bases unmatched to any gene: 14. The germline CDR1 and CDR2 sequences are MDHEN and SYDVKM. The CDR3 runs to 16 residues. CDR3 DNA: TGTGCCAGCAGTGCATCCTTGGGACAGCCGAGGGAGACCCAGTACTTC. It encodes CASSASLGQPRETQYF.

The V gene is TRBV19, the J gene TRBJ2-1; no clear D. V lost 3 bases and J lost 8, with 5 bases in between. Germline lookup yields CDR1 LNHDA and CDR2 SQIVND (reference sequence). There are 11 residues in the CDR3. This CDR3 is CASSMADEQFF. CDR3 bases: TGTGCCAGTAGTATGGCTGATGAGCAGTTCTTC.

This chain links TRBV5-8 with TRBJ2-5; D unclear. The CDR3 has 13 amino acids. The germline V gene has CDR1 SGHTS and CDR2 YDEGEE. Trimming stripped 0 bases from V and 2 bases from J, with 5 bases between. The CDR3 DNA follows: TGTGCCAGCAGCTTGGTCGGGCAAGAGACCCAGTACTTC. This encodes CASSLVGQETQYF. Based on the CDR3 plus reference TRBV5-8 and TRBJ2-5, the full variable domain is EAGVTQSPTHLIKTRGQQATLRCSPISGHTSVYWYQQALGLGLQFLLWYDEGEERNRGNFPPRFSGRQFPNYSSELNVNALELEDSALYLCASSLVGQETQYFGPGTRLLVL.

This clone was recorded once. The J gene is TRBJ1-5, the V gene TRBV27; 10 bases are a match to TRBD1. The ends lost 5 bases at V and 3 bases at J; junction bases unmatched: 13. This CDR3 contains 18 residues. CDR1 is MNHEY and CDR2 is SMNVEV in the germline V gene (reference sequence). The CDR3 spells CASSENIGTGALNQPQHF. The CDR3 DNA is TGTGCCAGCAGTGAAAACATTGGGACAGGGGCACTCAATCAGCCCCAGCATTTT.

The CDR3 DNA is TGTGCCTGGAGTTTCGGACGGGAACTCAATTCACCCCTCCACTTT. Translated: CAWSFGRELNSPLHF. This rearrangement joins TRBV30 to TRBJ1-6; D remains ambiguous. Trimming shortened V by 2 bases and J by 7 bases, and 15 bases separated the two germline ends. This CDR3 comprises 15 residues. Per the germline V gene, CDR1 is GTSNPN and CDR2 is SVGIG (reference sequence).

V usage is TRBV28 and J usage is TRBJ1-6; 8 bases agree with TRBD1. Germline-derived CDR1 and CDR2 are MDHEN and SYDVKM. The CDR3 runs to 19 residues. The trim removed 6 bases at V and 0 bases at J, leaving 13 bases unmatched. CDR3 sequence reads: CASSPTPGTGGSYNSPLHF. CDR3 nucleotide sequence: TGTGCCAGCAGCCCGACCCCCGGGACAGGAGGCTCCTATAATTCACCCCTCCACTTT.

V is TRBV9 and J is TRBJ2-2; D perhaps matches TRBD2 (5 bases). CDR1 and CDR2 (germline): SGDLS, YYNGEE. Trimming took off 1 base at V and 2 bases at J, with 9 bases between the two ends. The CDR3 covers 15 residues. The CDR3 here is CASSVKRSNTGELFF. DNA for the CDR3: TGTGCCAGCAGCGTAAAGCGGTCCAACACCGGGGAGCTGTTTTTT.

The rearrangement joins TRBV27 to TRBJ2-5; TRBD2 agrees at 12 bases. Germline V gene lookup returns CDR1 MNHEY and CDR2 SMNVEV (reference sequence). The V gene end was trimmed by 3 bases and the J gene end by 5 bases; junction bases not matched to a gene: 13. The CDR3 runs 18 residues. The chain's CDR3 is CASSLRSPLAGGAETQYF. In DNA, the CDR3 is TGTGCCAGCAGTTTGAGGTCCCCACTAGCGGGGGGCGCCGAGACCCAGTACTTC.

V is TRBV27 and J is TRBJ2-7; D possibly corresponds to TRBD2 (7 bases). Germline CDR1 and CDR2: MNHEY and SMNVEV (reference sequence). This CDR3 has 15 amino acids. Trimming cost V 2 bases and J 5 bases, with 16 bases left between them. CDR3 in amino acids: CASSLRGGGSHEQYF. DNA for the CDR3: TGTGCCAGCAGTTTAAGGGGGGGAGGGAGCCACGAGCAGTACTTC.

The chain carries TRBV19 and TRBJ1-5, with D possibly matching TRBD1 (5 bases). The germline V gene has CDR1 LNHDA and CDR2 SQIVND (reference sequence). V dropped 3 bases and J dropped 6 bases, with 15 bases sitting between them. CDR3 length: 15 residues. The CDR3 here is CASSISARGRQPQHF. CDR3 bases: TGTGCCAGTAGTATTTCGGCAAGGGGTCGTCAGCCCCAGCATTTT.

The chain is built from TRBV4-2 and TRBJ2-7; no firm D call. Trimming pared 1 base from V and 4 bases from J, leaving 11 bases between. The CDR3 consists of 14 residues. Germline V gene data show CDR1 as LGHNA and CDR2 as YNFKEQ. The CDR3, as DNA: TGTGCCAGCAGCCAAGTTAGCATGGATTACGAGCAGTACTTC. As protein: CASSQVSMDYEQYF.

The chain links TRBV9 to TRBJ2-2; no clear D gene. V was trimmed by 0 bases and J by 9 bases, leaving 6 bases between them. Germline-derived CDR1 and CDR2 are SGDLS and YYNGEE. There are 12 residues in the CDR3. The CDR3 sequence: CASSVDQRELFF. CDR3 nucleotide sequence: TGTGCCAGCAGCGTAGATCAGAGGGAGCTGTTTTTT.

Here the CDR3 reads CASSLPPGANVLTF. The CDR3 coding sequence is TGTGCCAGTTCTCTCCCCCCTGGGGCCAACGTCCTGACTTTC. The chain joins TRBV28 to TRBJ2-6; D is unclear. The CDR3 is made up of 14 amino acids. The V end lost 9 bases, the J end lost 2 bases, and 11 bases lay between the germline ends. From germline, CDR1 is MDHEN and CDR2 SYDVKM.

The CDR3: CASSSDRSAREKLFF. CDR3 in DNA: TGTGCCAGCAGTTCCGACAGGTCCGCTAGGGAAAAACTGTTTTTT. V gene TRBV27 combines with J gene TRBJ1-4, with D tentatively TRBD1 (6 bases). This CDR3 contains 15 residues. V lost 4 bases and J lost 8, with 17 bases in between. Germline V CDR1 and CDR2: MNHEY, SMNVEV (reference sequence).

The chain has TRBV28 and TRBJ2-1; TRBD2 matches 13 bases. This CDR3 has 15 residues. Germline V gene sequence: CDR1 MDHEN, CDR2 SYDVKM. Trimming at V came to 6 bases and at J to 6 bases, leaving 5 bases not matched to a gene. CDR3 in amino acids: CASRRRTSGSNEQFF. CDR3 in DNA: TGTGCCAGCAGACGGCGGACTAGCGGGAGCAATGAGCAGTTCTTC.

This clone has a single count. The genes are TRBV19 and TRBJ1-3; D gene ambiguous. Trimming cost V 5 bases and J 8 bases, with 13 bases left between them. This CDR3 comprises 13 residues. Germline loops: CDR1 LNHDA, CDR2 SQIVND (reference sequence). CDR3: CASSPGSPDTIYF. Here the CDR3 DNA reads TGTGCCAGTAGTCCGGGGTCCCCGGACACCATATATTTT.

CDR3 region: CATSRDGTGGDGYTF. CDR3 DNA sequence: TGTGCCACCAGCAGAGATGGGACGGGAGGGGATGGCTACACCTTC. The V gene is TRBV15, the J gene TRBJ1-2, with a tentative D call TRBD1 (5 bases). Germline CDR1 LNHNV, CDR2 YYDKDF (reference sequence). This CDR3 has 15 amino acids. Trimming left V 0 bases short and J 6 bases short, with 14 bases between.